These 26 T cell receptor beta chains were sequenced from one sample in a study of neurological immune-mediated disorders. TCRdb ran MiXCR on the 5' RACE reads and lists one entry per CDR3 protein. The repertoire holds around 29,000 distinct CDR3 sequences, approximately 5.3% seen once, with around 1.9% in the top ten. Input material: CD4+ T cells from blood. The receptors derive from a woman aged 50 to 60 in good health.

This clonotype has a count of ten or more. The chain is built from TRBV7-3 and TRBJ2-7; D gene unclear. V gave up 4 bases and J gave up 0 bases, with 7 bases separating them. The CDR3 runs 13 residues. Germline CDR1 and CDR2: SGHTA and FQGTGA. This CDR3 is CASSSAASYEQYF. The CDR3 DNA sequence: TGTGCCAGCAGCTCTGCAGCCTCCTACGAGCAGTACTTC.

The V and J genes are TRBV20-1 and TRBJ2-2; D is possibly TRBD2 (6 bases). There are 12 residues in the CDR3. Germline V gene sequence: CDR1 DFQATT, CDR2 SNEGSKA (reference sequence). The V end lost 1 base, the J end lost 6 bases, and 6 bases lay between the germline ends. CDR3 residues: CSARGGAGELFF. The CDR3 bases are TGCAGTGCTAGAGGGGGGGCCGGGGAGCTGTTTTTT.

This clonotype has a count of ten or more. The genes are TRBV28 and TRBJ2-7; 7 positions agree with TRBD1. The CDR3 has 13 residues. Germline V gene lookup returns CDR1 MDHEN and CDR2 SYDVKM. V lost 6 bases and J lost 2; bases outside the gene matches: 4. The CDR3: CASSRDSAYEQYF. DNA for the CDR3: TGTGCCAGCAGCAGGGACAGCGCCTACGAGCAGTACTTC.

This clonotype has ten or more counts. The V gene is TRBV9, the J gene TRBJ1-1; no reliable D call. Germline CDR1 SGDLS, CDR2 YYNGEE. The CDR3 length is 13 residues. The V end was cut by 4 bases, the J end by 3 bases, with 10 bases between. The chain's CDR3 is CASSRAADTEAFF. DNA of the CDR3: TGTGCCAGCAGCCGGGCTGCGGACACTGAAGCTTTCTTT.

The sample holds many counts of this clonotype. One end of the junction does not line up with germline, which may come from a read error. The CDR3, as DNA: TGCAGTACTAGAGGTCAGGGGGCAGGGTGGAAGAATTCACCCCTCCACTTT. It translates to CSTRGQGAGWKNSPLHF. The chain carries TRBV20-1 and TRBJ1-6; 8 bases map to TRBD1. The CDR3 covers 17 residues. Per the germline V gene, CDR1 is DFQATT and CDR2 is SNEGSKA (reference sequence).

The chain combines TRBV12-3 or TRBV12-4 with TRBJ2-1; maybe TRBD1 (6 bases). Trimming shortened V by 7 bases and J by 12 bases, and 16 bases separated the two germline ends. The CDR3 is made up of 12 amino acids. The CDR3 DNA is TGTGCCAGCACCCAAAGGGGGAAGGGGCAGTTCTTC. It translates to CASTQRGKGQFF.

The table lists this clonotype with many counts. The V call is TRBV25-1, the J call TRBJ2-1; D tentatively reads TRBD1 or TRBD2 (6 bases each). Trimming removed 6 bases at V and 3 bases at J, with 9 bases between. CDR1 and CDR2 from the germline V gene are MGHDK and SYGVNS. The CDR3 runs 13 residues. CDR3 bases: TGTGCCAGCAGCGGAGGGGGCTACAATGAGCAGTTCTTC. This gives the protein CASSGGGYNEQFF.

This clonotype was observed at least ten times. This chain uses TRBV10-3 with TRBJ2-3; the match to TRBD2 covers 14 bases. The CDR3 covers 17 residues. The V segment lost 0 bases and the J segment 5 bases; nucleotides outside the gene matches: 4. Germline CDR1 ENHRY, CDR2 SYGVKD. The CDR3 sequence is CAISESGLAGGGDTQYF. The CDR3 nucleotides read TGTGCCATCAGTGAGTCTGGACTAGCGGGGGGTGGAGATACGCAGTATTTT.

This clonotype turned up a few times. The V gene is TRBV6-9, the J gene TRBJ1-2; a possible D gene is TRBD1 (6 bases). Germline V gene data show CDR1 as MNHGY and CDR2 as SVAAGI. V was clipped by 7 bases and J by 1 base, with 13 bases between them. The length of the CDR3 is 14 residues. CDR3 coding DNA: TGTGCCAGCACCCACCAGGGGCTTAACTATGGCTACACCTTC. Encoded protein: CASTHQGLNYGYTF.

There are many counts of this clonotype. J is TRBJ2-3 and V is TRBV7-3, with TRBD1 identical over 7 bases. The CDR3 is made up of 15 amino acids. Germline V gene data show CDR1 as SGHTA and CDR2 as FQGTGA. J lost 4 bases, V lost 3 bases, and 7 bases had no gene match. The CDR3 DNA follows: TGTGCCAGCAGCTTCCACAGGGGTGGCGCAGATACGCAGTATTTT. Residues: CASSFHRGGADTQYF.

This clonotype was detected many times. The chain uses TRBV7-3 and TRBJ2-7, with 10 bases that match TRBD1. J lost 5 bases, V lost 5 bases, and 9 bases had no gene match. The V gene's germline CDR1 is SGHTA and CDR2 FQGTGA. The CDR3 totals 15 residues. Written as DNA, the CDR3 is TGTGCCAGCAGCCCCCAGACAGGGGGCGTGAACGAGCAGTACTTC. It encodes CASSPQTGGVNEQYF.

This clonotype appeared many times. The rearrangement links TRBV29-1 to TRBJ2-1; 8 bases are shared with TRBD2. CDR1 and CDR2 (germline): SQVTM, ANQGSEA. The CDR3 is 12 residues long. V shed 7 bases and J 9 bases; nucleotides not matched to a gene: 8. The CDR3 nucleotides are TGCAGCGGGGGGACTAGTGGAGGTGAGCAGTTCTTC. Translating it yields CSGGTSGGEQFF.

This clonotype was recorded at least ten times. The V and J genes are TRBV28 and TRBJ1-4; 9 bases are shared with TRBD1. This CDR3 has 13 residues. V lost 6 bases, J lost 4 bases, and 0 bases stayed unmatched. Germline CDR1 and CDR2: MDHEN and SYDVKM. The CDR3: CASRDRGNEKLFF. CDR3 nucleotide sequence: TGTGCCAGCAGGGACAGGGGTAATGAAAAACTGTTTTTT.

Relative to its sample, this clonotype is medium-sized. This CDR3 reads CASSPESGGLSYEQYF. DNA for the CDR3: TGTGCCAGCAGCCCCGAGAGCGGGGGGCTATCCTACGAGCAGTACTTC. The chain carries TRBV7-2 and TRBJ2-7, with TRBD2 identical over 9 bases. From germline, CDR1 is SGHTA and CDR2 FQGNSA. Unmatched junction bases numbered 9, after V lost 5 bases and J lost 1 base. This CDR3 region has 16 residues.

This clonotype was detected ten times or more. V gene TRBV5-1 combines with J gene TRBJ2-2; 8 nucleotides match TRBD1. The CDR3 length is 16 residues. The germline V gene has CDR1 SGHRS and CDR2 YFSETQ. The V and J ends lost 4 bases and 4 bases, in that order; junction bases with no gene match: 9. DNA for the CDR3: TGCGCCAGCAGCCACCGGACAGGGAGTAGCACCGGGGAGCTGTTTTTT. It specifies CASSHRTGSSTGELFF.

This clonotype occurred many times. The V gene is TRBV5-5, the J gene TRBJ1-5, with a weak D call TRBD1 (5 bases). The CDR3 loop spans 14 amino acids. With 9 bases removed from V and 3 bases from J, the gap between germline ends came to 16 bases. CDR1 is SGHKS and CDR2 is YYEKEE in the germline V gene (reference sequence). CDR3: CATKPDSFNQPQHF. The CDR3 DNA reads as TGTGCCACCAAACCCGACAGCTTCAATCAGCCCCAGCATTTT.

This clonotype has ten or more counts. This chain uses TRBV28 with TRBJ1-5; perhaps TRBD1 as D (5 bases). This CDR3 is 14 amino acids long. Per the germline V gene, CDR1 is MDHEN and CDR2 is SYDVKM. Trimming pared 5 bases from V and 1 base from J, leaving 9 bases between. CDR3 protein: CASSKTGSNQPQHF. The CDR3 nucleotides read TGTGCCAGCAGTAAAACAGGCAGCAATCAGCCCCAGCATTTT.

This clonotype came up many times. CDR3 protein: CSVPARASAYEQYF. Here the CDR3 DNA reads TGCAGCGTACCCGCCAGGGCAAGTGCCTACGAGCAGTACTTC. This sequence joins TRBV20-1 and TRBJ2-7, with D tentatively TRBD1 (5 bases). CDR1 and CDR2 (germline): DFQATT, SNEGSKA (reference sequence). The CDR3 spans 14 residues.

This clonotype was seen repeatedly, ten times or more. V and J are TRBV15 and TRBJ1-5; D is possibly TRBD1 (5 bases). The CDR3 has 16 amino acids. CDR1 LNHNV and CDR2 YYDKDF come from the germline V gene (reference sequence). V was cut by 0 bases and J by 7 bases, with 16 bases left in between. CDR3 nucleotide sequence: TGTGCCACCAGCAGAGAAAGGCAAGGGACCGGCCAGCCCCAGCATTTT. It encodes CATSRERQGTGQPQHF.

This clonotype has at least ten counts. The CDR3 reads CSAPGQGNYGYTF. CDR3 DNA: TGCAGTGCACCGGGACAGGGAAACTATGGCTACACCTTC. This chain connects TRBV20-1 to TRBJ1-2; 9 bases fit TRBD1. This CDR3 is built from 13 residues. The trim removed 6 bases at V and 2 bases at J, leaving 4 bases unmatched. CDR1 is DFQATT, CDR2 SNEGSKA, per germline (reference sequence).

In its sample, this clonotype was seen many times. The genes are TRBV5-1 and TRBJ2-7; D remains ambiguous. Germline V gene data show CDR1 as SGHRS and CDR2 as YFSETQ. The CDR3 spans 13 residues. Trimming took off 2 bases at V and 3 bases at J, with 9 bases between the two ends. The CDR3 DNA reads as TGCGCCAGCAGCTTTGGGATAAACTACGAGCAGTACTTC. Translating gives CASSFGINYEQYF.

This clonotype was counted ten times or more. The CDR3 loop is CASSSGTWNSPLHF. The CDR3, as DNA: TGTGCCAGCAGTTCAGGGACTTGGAATTCACCCCTCCACTTT. The chain is built from TRBV28 and TRBJ1-6; TRBD1 might be the D (5 bases). Deletions cut 4 bases from V and 7 bases from J, with 11 bases between. Germline-derived CDR1 and CDR2 are MDHEN and SYDVKM. There are 14 residues in the CDR3.

At least ten counts were recorded for this clonotype. This chain links TRBV29-1 with TRBJ2-2, with D maybe TRBD1 (6 bases). The ends were cut back, 7 bases at V and 10 bases at J, with 10 bases in the middle. The V gene's germline CDR1 is SQVTM and CDR2 ANQGSEA. This CDR3 is 10 amino acids long. CDR3 in amino acids: CSAGVKELFF. The CDR3 coding sequence is TGCAGCGCAGGGGTCAAGGAGCTGTTTTTT.

Many counts were recorded for this clonotype. The chain carries TRBV15 and TRBJ1-1; D is possibly TRBD1 (6 bases). Germline V gene sequence: CDR1 LNHNV, CDR2 YYDKDF (reference sequence). Between the trimmed V and J ends, which lost 0 bases and 6 bases, there was a span of 14 bases. This CDR3 spans 15 amino acids. CDR3 bases: TGTGCCACCAGCAGAGATAGATTCGGGGGCTCTGAAGCTTTCTTT. This translates into CATSRDRFGGSEAFF.

This clonotype has a handful of counts. The chain couples TRBV10-3 to TRBJ2-7, with TRBD1 matching over 9 bases. The length of the CDR3 is 13 residues. CDR1 ENHRY and CDR2 SYGVKD come from the germline V gene. The junction had 1 base not matched to a gene; V was cut back by 5 bases and J by 2 bases. CDR3 in amino acids: CAISTGGPYEQYF. CDR3 coding DNA: TGTGCCATCAGTACAGGGGGCCCCTACGAGCAGTACTTC.

This clonotype was found many times. The V and J genes are TRBV20-1 and TRBJ1-2; the D is unclear. The CDR3 covers 11 residues. Per germline, CDR1 DFQATT and CDR2 SNEGSKA (reference sequence). Trimming took off 3 bases at V and 8 bases at J, with 10 bases between the two ends. The CDR3 region is CSASFVEGYTF. DNA for the CDR3: TGCAGTGCTAGCTTCGTAGAAGGCTACACCTTC.